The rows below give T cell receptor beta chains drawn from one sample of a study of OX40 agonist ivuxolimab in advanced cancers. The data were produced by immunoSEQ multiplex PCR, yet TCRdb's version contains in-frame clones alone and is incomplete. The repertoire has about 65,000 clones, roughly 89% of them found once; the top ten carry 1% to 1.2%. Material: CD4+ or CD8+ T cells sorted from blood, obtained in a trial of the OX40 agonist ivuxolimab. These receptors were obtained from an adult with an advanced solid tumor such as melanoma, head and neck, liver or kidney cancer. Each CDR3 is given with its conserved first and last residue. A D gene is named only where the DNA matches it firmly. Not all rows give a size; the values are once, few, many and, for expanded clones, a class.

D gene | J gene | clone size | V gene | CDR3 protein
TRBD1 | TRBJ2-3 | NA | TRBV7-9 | CASSFTGVTQYF
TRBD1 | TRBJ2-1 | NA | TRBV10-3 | CAISGWGQFRNEQFF
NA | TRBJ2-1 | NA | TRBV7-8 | CASSLRAHDEQFF
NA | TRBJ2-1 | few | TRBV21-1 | CASSKARGGSYNEQFF
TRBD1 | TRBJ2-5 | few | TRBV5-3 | CARSASGTGRWEKETQYF
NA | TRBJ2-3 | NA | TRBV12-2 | CASRTDTQYF
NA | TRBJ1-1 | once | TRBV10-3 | CASNGQLNTEAFF
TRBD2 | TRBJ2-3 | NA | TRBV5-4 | CASSPEWGGVTDTQYF
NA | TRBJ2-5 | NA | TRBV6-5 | CASRTLETQYF
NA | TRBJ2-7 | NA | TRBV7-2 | CASSLLDVRSGSSYEQYF
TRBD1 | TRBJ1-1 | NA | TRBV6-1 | CASSATGDTEAFF
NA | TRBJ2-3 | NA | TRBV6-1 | CANSVTGSAGDTQYF
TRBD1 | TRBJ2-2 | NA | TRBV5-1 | CASSGTANTGELFF
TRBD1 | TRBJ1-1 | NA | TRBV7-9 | CASSFGTGGTNTEAFF
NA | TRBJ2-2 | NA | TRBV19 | CASSIAGTSTGELFF